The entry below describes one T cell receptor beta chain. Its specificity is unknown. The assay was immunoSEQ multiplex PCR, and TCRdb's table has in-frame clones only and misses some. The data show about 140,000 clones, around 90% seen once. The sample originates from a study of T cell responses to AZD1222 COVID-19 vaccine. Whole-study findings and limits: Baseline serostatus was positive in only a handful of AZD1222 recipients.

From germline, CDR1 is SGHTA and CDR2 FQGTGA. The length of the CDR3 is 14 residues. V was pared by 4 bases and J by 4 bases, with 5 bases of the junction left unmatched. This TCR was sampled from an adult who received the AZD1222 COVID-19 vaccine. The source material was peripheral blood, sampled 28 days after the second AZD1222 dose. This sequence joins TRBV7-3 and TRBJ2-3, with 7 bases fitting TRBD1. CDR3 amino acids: CASSSEGAADTQYF. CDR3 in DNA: TGTGCCAGCAGCTCCGAGGGGGCAGCAGATACGCAGTATTTT.